This T cell receptor beta chain was found in a study of cytomegalovirus exposure and HLA in healthy donors. Looked up from germline, CDR1 is MNHEY and CDR2 is SVGAGI. V gave up 6 bases and J gave up 2 bases, with 11 bases separating them. The CDR3 loop spans 15 amino acids. Vbeta (60) and Jbeta (13) primers were used in the PCR. Profiling relied on immunoSEQ multiplex PCR, and the TCRdb table lists in-frame clones only, not all of them. This table holds some 64,000 clones, roughly 90% found once. This chain joins TRBV6-5 and TRBJ2-6, with D perhaps TRBD2 (6 bases). This TCR was sampled from a man aged 25 to 45 in good health and CMV-seropositive. Sequenced: PBMCs. The CDR3 loop reads CASRISSAGANVLTF. CDR3 DNA: TGTGCCAGCAGAATCTCTAGCGCTGGGGCCAACGTCCTGACTTTC.